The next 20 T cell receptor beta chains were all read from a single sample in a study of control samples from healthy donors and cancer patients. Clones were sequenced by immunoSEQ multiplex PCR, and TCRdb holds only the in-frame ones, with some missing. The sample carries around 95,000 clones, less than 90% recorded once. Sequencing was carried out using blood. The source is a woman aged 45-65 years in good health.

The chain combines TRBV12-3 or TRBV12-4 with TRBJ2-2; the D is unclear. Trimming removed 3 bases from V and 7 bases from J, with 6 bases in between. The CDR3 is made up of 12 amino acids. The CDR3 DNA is TGTGCCAGCAGTTTGAAGGGCGGGGAGCTGTTTTTT. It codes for CASSLKGGELFF.

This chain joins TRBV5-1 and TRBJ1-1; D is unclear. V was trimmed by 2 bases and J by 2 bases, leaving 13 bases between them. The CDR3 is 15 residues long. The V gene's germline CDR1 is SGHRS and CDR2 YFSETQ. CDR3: CASSLGGLTNTEAFF. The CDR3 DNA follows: TGCGCCAGCAGCTTAGGTGGTCTTACTAACACTGAAGCTTTCTTT.

The CDR3 region is CASSFGGSFTDTQYF. CDR3 nucleotide sequence: TGTGCCAGCAGCTTTGGGGGTTCCTTCACAGATACGCAGTATTTT. The V gene is TRBV7-3, the J gene TRBJ2-3; D is perhaps TRBD1 or TRBD2 (5 bases each). The V end lost 3 bases, the J end lost 2 bases, and 12 bases lay between the germline ends. The CDR3 contains 15 residues. Germline values: CDR1 SGHTA, CDR2 FQGTGA.

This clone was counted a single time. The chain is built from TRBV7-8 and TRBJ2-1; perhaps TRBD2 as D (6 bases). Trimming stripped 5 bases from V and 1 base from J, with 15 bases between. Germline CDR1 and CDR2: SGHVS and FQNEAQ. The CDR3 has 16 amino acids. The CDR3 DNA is TGTGCCAGCAGCACTGGTGGGGACTGGTCCTACAATGAGCAGTTCTTC. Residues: CASSTGGDWSYNEQFF. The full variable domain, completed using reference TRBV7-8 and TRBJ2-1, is GAGVSQSPRYKVAKRGQDVALRCDPISGHVSLFWYQQALGQGPEFLTYFQNEAQLDKSGLPSDRFFAERPEGSVSTLKIQRTQQEDSAVYLCASSTGGDWSYNEQFFGPGTRLTVL.

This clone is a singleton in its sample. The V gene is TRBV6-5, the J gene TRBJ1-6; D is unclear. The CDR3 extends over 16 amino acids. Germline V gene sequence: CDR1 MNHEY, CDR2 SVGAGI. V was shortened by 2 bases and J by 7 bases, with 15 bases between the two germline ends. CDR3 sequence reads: CASSYDTATFNSPLHF. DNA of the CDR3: TGTGCCAGCAGTTACGATACAGCTACCTTCAATTCACCCCTCCACTTT.

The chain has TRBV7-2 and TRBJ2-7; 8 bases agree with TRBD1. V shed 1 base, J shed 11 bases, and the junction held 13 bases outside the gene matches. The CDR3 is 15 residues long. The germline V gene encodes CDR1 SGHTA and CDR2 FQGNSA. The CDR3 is CASSLVMQGAIRKYV. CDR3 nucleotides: TGTGCCAGCAGCTTAGTGATGCAGGGGGCGATACGGAAGTACGTC.

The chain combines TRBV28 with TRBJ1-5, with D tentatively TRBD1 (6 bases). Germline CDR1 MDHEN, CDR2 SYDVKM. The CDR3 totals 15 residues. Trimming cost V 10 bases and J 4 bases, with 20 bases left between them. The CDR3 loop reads CATRRGGGRNQPQHF. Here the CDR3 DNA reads TGTGCCACGAGACGAGGGGGAGGGCGTAATCAGCCCCAGCATTTT.

The CDR3 bases are TGTGCCTGGAGACAGCTCCCTGAAAAACTGTTTTTT. It translates to CAWRQLPEKLFF. The chain couples TRBV30 to TRBJ1-4, with D unclear. CDR1 is GTSNPN, CDR2 SVGIG, per germline (reference sequence). The CDR3 spans 12 residues. Trimming removed 3 bases from V and 7 bases from J, with 9 bases in between.

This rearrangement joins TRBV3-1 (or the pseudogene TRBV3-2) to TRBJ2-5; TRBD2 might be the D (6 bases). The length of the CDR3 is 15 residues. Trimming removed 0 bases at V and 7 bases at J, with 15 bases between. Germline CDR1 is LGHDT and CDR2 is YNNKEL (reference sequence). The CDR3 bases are TGTGCCAGCAGCCAAGAATCCGGGGGTGTACGGACCCAGTACTTC. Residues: CASSQESGGVRTQYF.

CDR3 sequence: CASNKWTAWSVAIYF. As DNA, the CDR3 is TGTGCCAGTAATAAGTGGACAGCCTGGTCTGTCGCCATATATTTT. The gene calls are TRBV19 and TRBJ1-3; weak D call: TRBD1 (6 bases). V dropped 7 bases and J dropped 11 bases, with 24 bases sitting between them. This CDR3 comprises 15 residues. Per germline, CDR1 LNHDA and CDR2 SQIVND (reference sequence).

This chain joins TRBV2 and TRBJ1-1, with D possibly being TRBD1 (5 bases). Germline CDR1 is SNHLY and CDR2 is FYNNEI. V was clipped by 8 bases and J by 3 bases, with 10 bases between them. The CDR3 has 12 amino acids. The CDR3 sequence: CASVWGYTEAFF. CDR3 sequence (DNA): TGTGCCAGCGTTTGGGGGTACACTGAAGCTTTCTTT.

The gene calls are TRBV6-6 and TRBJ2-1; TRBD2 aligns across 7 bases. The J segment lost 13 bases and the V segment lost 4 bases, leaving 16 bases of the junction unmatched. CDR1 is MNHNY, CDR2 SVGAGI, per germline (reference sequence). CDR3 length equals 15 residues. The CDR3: CASSSLGTNDKGQFF. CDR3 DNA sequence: TGTGCCAGCAGTTCTCTCGGGACTAATGATAAAGGACAGTTCTTC.

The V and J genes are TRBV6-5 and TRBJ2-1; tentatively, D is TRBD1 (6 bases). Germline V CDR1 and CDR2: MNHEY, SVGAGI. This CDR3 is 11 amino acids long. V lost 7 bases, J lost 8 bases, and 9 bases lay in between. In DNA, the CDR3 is TGTGCCAGCAATACAGGGCATGAGCAGTTCTTC. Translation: CASNTGHEQFF.

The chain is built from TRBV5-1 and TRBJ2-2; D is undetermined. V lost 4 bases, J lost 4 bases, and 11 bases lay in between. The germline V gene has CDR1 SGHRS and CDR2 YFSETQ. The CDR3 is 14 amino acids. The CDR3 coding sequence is TGCGCCAGCAGCGTGACGTGGGTCACCGGGGAGCTGTTTTTT. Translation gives CASSVTWVTGELFF.

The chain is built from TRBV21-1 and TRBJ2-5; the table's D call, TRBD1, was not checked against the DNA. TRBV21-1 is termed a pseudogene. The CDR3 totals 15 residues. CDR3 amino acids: CASSNGTGRMETQYF. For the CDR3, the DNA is TGTGCCAGCAGCAATGGGACAGGTAGAATGGAGACCCAGTACTTC.

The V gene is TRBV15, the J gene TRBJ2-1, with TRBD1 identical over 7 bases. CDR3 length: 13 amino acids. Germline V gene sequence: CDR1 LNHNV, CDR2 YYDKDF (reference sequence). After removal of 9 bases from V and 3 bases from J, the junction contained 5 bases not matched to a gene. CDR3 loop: CATKTGSYNEQFF. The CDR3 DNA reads TGTGCCACGAAGACAGGGAGCTACAATGAGCAGTTCTTC.

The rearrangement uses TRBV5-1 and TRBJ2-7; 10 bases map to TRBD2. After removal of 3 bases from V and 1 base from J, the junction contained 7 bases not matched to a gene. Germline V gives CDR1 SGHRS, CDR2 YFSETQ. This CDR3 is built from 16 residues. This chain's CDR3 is CASSSLLAGSSYEQYF. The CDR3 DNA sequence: TGCGCCAGCAGCTCCCTACTAGCGGGGTCTTCCTACGAGCAGTACTTC.

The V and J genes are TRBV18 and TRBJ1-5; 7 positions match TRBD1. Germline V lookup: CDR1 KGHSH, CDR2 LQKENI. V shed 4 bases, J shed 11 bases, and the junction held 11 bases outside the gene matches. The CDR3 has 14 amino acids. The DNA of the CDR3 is TGTGCCAGCTCACGACAGGGCCTGATGAGGGCCCAGCATTTT. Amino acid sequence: CASSRQGLMRAQHF.

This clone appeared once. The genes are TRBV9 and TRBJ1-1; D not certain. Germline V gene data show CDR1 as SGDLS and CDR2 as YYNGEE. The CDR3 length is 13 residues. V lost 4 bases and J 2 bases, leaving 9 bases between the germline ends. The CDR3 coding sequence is TGTGCCAGCAGCATGAACTCAAACACTGAAGCTTTCTTT. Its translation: CASSMNSNTEAFF.

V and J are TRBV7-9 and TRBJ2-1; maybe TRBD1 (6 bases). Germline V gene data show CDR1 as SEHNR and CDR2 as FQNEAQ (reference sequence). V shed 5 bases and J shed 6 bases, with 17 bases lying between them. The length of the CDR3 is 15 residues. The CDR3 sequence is CASSPQGPLGNEQFF. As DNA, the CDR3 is TGTGCCAGCAGCCCCCAGGGGCCCCTGGGCAATGAGCAGTTCTTC.